This T cell receptor (beta chain) was sequenced during a study of blood T cells in healthy people across ages. Findings of the study overall: Any conclusive comparison of naive versus antigen-experienced cells was prevented by using unsorted PBMCs. Naive T cell percentage strongly correlated with TCR beta diversity.

This clonotype was seen a few times. The antigen is unknown. Next came a second PCR, run for about 7 to 12 cycles, which used a sample-barcoded 5' primer along with a J-beta primer mix. TCRdb independently ran MiXCR on the 5' RACE reads; one entry per CDR3 protein. The sample yields around 620,000 distinct CDR3 sequences, roughly 28% seen once. Isolating PBMCs gave at least 6 million of these cells per sample. This CDR3 is built from 14 residues. Trimming removed 3 bases at V and 4 bases at J, with 11 bases between. Germline CDR1 reads SGHAT; CDR2 reads FQDESV (reference sequence). This clonotype was sampled from a woman in her seventies in good health. The chain couples TRBV11-1 to TRBJ2-3; a weak D match, TRBD1 (6 bases). The sequenced sample was blood. The CDR3 region has the DNA TGTGCCAGCAGCTTGTCCGCAGGGGCAGATACGCAGTATTTT. Its protein product is CASSLSAGADTQYF.